The TCR beta chain described here comes from a study of blood T cell repertoires in COVID-19. Original handling: Quantification of nucleated cells was approximated via reference gene primer amplification. Produced via immunoSEQ multiplex PCR; TCRdb's table is partial and in-frame only. V and J calls and clone size are copied from that table; D and trimming were computed from the DNA. Counted here are around 400,000 clones, nearly 90% occurring once; the ten biggest clones make up 1.4%. This CDR3 has 16 residues. Germline-derived CDR1 and CDR2 are LNHDA and SQIVND (reference sequence). Trimming removed 5 bases from V and 7 bases from J; junction bases left unmatched: 13.

This chain uses TRBV19 with TRBJ2-2; 7 positions agree with TRBD1. Sequenced material: PBMCs or T cells enriched from blood (not recorded which). The TCR sequence derives from a woman younger than 30 who had been exposed to COVID-19. The CDR3 nucleotides are TGTGCCAGTAGTCCCCAGCGCAGGGGGACCGGCGGGGAGCTGTTTTTT. Translation gives CASSPQRRGTGGELFF. The whole variable domain, filled in from reference TRBV19 and TRBJ2-2, reads DGGITQSPKYLFRKEGQNVTLSCEQNLNHDAMYWYRQDPGQGLRLIYYSQIVNDFQKGDIAEGYSVSREKKESFPLTVTSAQKNPTAFYLCASSPQRRGTGGELFFGEGSRLTVL.